The clone carrying this TCR beta chain was counted between two and nine times. Its antigen is not identified. With constant-segment primers, 5'RACE yielded cDNA libraries of TCR alpha and TCR beta that carried sample barcodes and UMIs. TCRdb analysed the 5' RACE reads with MiXCR anew, one entry per CDR3 protein. The sample yields 500,000 to 550,000 distinct CDR3 sequences, around 20% seen once. These data come from a study of T-cell memory formation after mild COVID-19. Regarding the study as a whole: Contracting CD4+ clones were located mainly in CM and EM, and CD8+ clones in EMRA.

CDR3 length: 12 amino acids. Germline V gene lookup returns CDR1 SGHTA and CDR2 FQGNSA. The V and J ends lost 1 base and 12 bases respectively, with 13 bases between them. This rearrangement joins TRBV7-2 to TRBJ2-7; no clear D gene. Source material: PBMCs or a T cell subset sorted from them (not recorded which). This clonotype originated in an adult woman who had mild COVID-19 (a few samples of this study predate the infection). Cell type and time point are not known. CDR3 nucleotides: TGTGCCAGCAGCTTAGAAGGCGGCAAACGGTACTTC. It translates to CASSLEGGKRYF.